The 23 T cell receptor beta chains reported below all come from one sample, sequenced in a study of blood T cell repertoires in COVID-19 (dated by TCRdb to 2018 to 2021). The library was generated by the immunoSEQ multiplex PCR assay. TCRdb limited this immuneACCESS table to in-frame rearrangements with V and J called. A share of clones is missing; checked studies link under half to unresolved V genes, and the rest is unexplained. Across this sample there are 130,000 or so clones, with 65% to 85% seen only once. Clones ranked in the top ten supply roughly 17% of the sample. The material sequenced was peripheral blood. The receptor set was obtained from an elderly woman with acute or convalescent COVID-19.

The J gene is TRBJ1-1, the V gene TRBV18; D call uncertain. The CDR3 is 15 residues long. From germline, CDR1 is KGHSH and CDR2 LQKENI. Between the trimmed V and J ends, which lost 4 bases and 4 bases, there was a span of 16 bases. In DNA, the CDR3 is TGTGCCAGCTCACGCGTGATTGGTACCCCCACTGAAGCTTTCTTT. It yields the protein CASSRVIGTPTEAFF.

This clone occurred once. The chain is built from TRBV2 and TRBJ1-2; TRBD1 might be the D (6 bases). Germline V gene data show CDR1 as SNHLY and CDR2 as FYNNEI. The V gene lost 2 bases and the J gene lost 2 bases, with 9 bases spanning the gap. The CDR3 is 14 residues long. The DNA of the CDR3 is TGTGCCAGCAGTGAAACAGGGCTAAACTATGGCTACACCTTC. As protein: CASSETGLNYGYTF.

The chain employs TRBV5-6 and TRBJ1-5; D ambiguous. The CDR3 is made up of 14 amino acids. Germline V CDR1 and CDR2: SGHDT, YYEEEE. Deletions cut 0 bases from V and 0 bases from J, with 4 bases between. The CDR3 protein is CASSLGYSNQPQHF. CDR3 sequence (DNA): TGTGCCAGCAGCTTGGGCTATAGCAATCAGCCCCAGCATTTT.

The chain combines TRBV7-2 with TRBJ2-7; 7 bases align to TRBD2. CDR1 and CDR2 from the germline V gene are SGHTA and FQGNSA. The CDR3 sequence is 13 residues long. J gave up 4 bases and V 2 bases, and 2 bases lay outside the gene matches. The CDR3 region has the DNA TGTGCCAGCAGCTTAACTAGCGATTACGAGCAGTACTTC. It encodes CASSLTSDYEQYF.

This chain connects TRBV2 to TRBJ2-1; 9 nucleotides align to TRBD2. The junction had 14 bases not matched to a gene; V was cut back by 2 bases and J by 0 bases. This CDR3 is built from 20 residues. Germline V gives CDR1 SNHLY, CDR2 FYNNEI. CDR3 protein: CASSESELAGSLGSYNEQFF. The CDR3 nucleotides read TGTGCCAGCAGTGAAAGTGAACTAGCGGGCTCCCTAGGCTCCTACAATGAGCAGTTCTTC.

V gene TRBV10-1 combines with J gene TRBJ2-3; 9 nucleotides line up with TRBD2. V was clipped by 2 bases and J by 9 bases; unmatched bases: 15. The CDR3 contains 17 residues. Germline V gene data show CDR1 as WNHNN and CDR2 as SYGVQD (reference sequence). The CDR3 nucleotides are TGCGCCAGCAGTGAGCCCACCCCCAGCGGGAGGCTAGGGACGCAGTATTTT. This sequence encodes CASSEPTPSGRLGTQYF.

The chain recombines TRBV6-5 with TRBJ2-2; the D gene is possibly TRBD1 (5 bases). The CDR3 covers 13 residues. Between the trimmed V and J ends, which lost 4 bases and 6 bases, there was a span of 9 bases. Germline V gene lookup returns CDR1 MNHEY and CDR2 SVGAGI. The chain's CDR3 is CASSSKGSGELFF. CDR3 in DNA: TGTGCCAGCAGTTCTAAGGGGTCCGGGGAGCTGTTTTTT.

V gene TRBV7-4 combines with J gene TRBJ1-3, with D hard to call. The V and J ends lost 3 bases and 0 bases respectively, with 12 bases between them. Germline loops: CDR1 SGHVT, CDR2 SQSDAQ. There are 16 residues in the CDR3. CDR3: CASSFRRARSGNTIYF. The CDR3 nucleotides read TGTGCCAGCAGCTTTAGGAGGGCACGCTCTGGAAACACCATATATTTT.

This clone came up once. The chain carries TRBV5-6 and TRBJ2-3, with 9 nucleotides matching TRBD1. Germline CDR1 reads SGHDT; CDR2 reads YYEEEE. V was pared by 0 bases and J by 2 bases, with 4 bases of the junction left unmatched. The CDR3 is 16 amino acids. The CDR3 bases are TGTGCCAGCAGCTTGGCGGGGACAGGGATCACAGATACGCAGTATTTT. Protein: CASSLAGTGITDTQYF.

This chain links TRBV5-4 with TRBJ2-3, with D unclear. CDR3 length equals 13 residues. Trimming left V 1 base short and J 3 bases short, with 6 bases between. From germline, CDR1 is SGHNT and CDR2 YYREEE (reference sequence). The CDR3, as DNA: TGTGCCAGCAGCTTGCGGAGTACAGATACGCAGTATTTT. Its protein product is CASSLRSTDTQYF.

This chain connects TRBV27 to TRBJ1-2; a weak D match, TRBD1 (6 bases). The ends were cut back, 5 bases at V and 4 bases at J, with 11 bases in the middle. The V gene's germline CDR1 is MNHEY and CDR2 SMNVEV (reference sequence). The CDR3 totals 13 residues. In DNA, the CDR3 is TGTGCCAGCAGTCCTCAGGGGCGCTATGGCTACACCTTC. It encodes CASSPQGRYGYTF.

CDR3 nucleotides: TGTGCCAGCAGCTTAGCTCACAGGGGGACCTCCTACGAGCAGTACTTC. It specifies CASSLAHRGTSYEQYF. This rearrangement joins TRBV7-8 to TRBJ2-7, with 8 bases that match TRBD1. The CDR3 is 16 amino acids. Trimming at V came to 0 bases and at J to 0 bases, leaving 4 bases not matched to a gene. The germline V gene has CDR1 SGHVS and CDR2 FQNEAQ.

The chain is built from TRBV30 and TRBJ1-1; possible D gene TRBD1, 6 bases. The germline gives CDR1 GTSNPN, CDR2 SVGIG (reference sequence). V was trimmed by 3 bases and J by 1 base, leaving 9 bases between them. CDR3 length equals 13 residues. CDR3 loop: CAWSPQGNTEAFF. DNA for the CDR3: TGTGCCTGGAGCCCACAGGGGAACACTGAAGCTTTCTTT.

The V call is TRBV11-2, the J call TRBJ2-7; the match to TRBD2 covers 11 bases. In germline, CDR1 is SGHAT, CDR2 FQNNGV. The CDR3 totals 14 residues. The V gene end was trimmed by 2 bases and the J gene end by 3 bases; junction bases not matched to a gene: 0. This CDR3 reads CASSLLAGGYEQYF. In DNA, the CDR3 is TGTGCCAGCAGCTTACTAGCGGGAGGCTACGAGCAGTACTTC. Based on the CDR3 plus reference TRBV11-2 and TRBJ2-7, the full variable domain is EAGVAQSPRYKIIEKRQSVAFWCNPISGHATLYWYQQILGQGPKLLIQFQNNGVVDDSQLPKDRFSAERLKGVDSTLKIQPAKLEDSAVYLCASSLLAGGYEQYFGPGTRLTVT.

This clone came up once. The J gene is TRBJ1-1, the V gene TRBV5-1; tentative D call: TRBD1 (6 bases). This CDR3 contains 14 residues. The ends were cut back, 0 bases at V and 7 bases at J, with 13 bases in the middle. The V gene's germline CDR1 is SGHRS and CDR2 YFSETQ. In DNA form, the CDR3 reads TGCGCCAGCAGCTTGGGGACAGCCGGAGGTGAAGCTTTCTTT. Translating gives CASSLGTAGGEAFF.

The genes are TRBV19 and TRBJ2-7; TRBD2 matches 13 bases. The CDR3 length is 17 residues. Losses at the gene ends were 3 bases for V and 0 bases for J; bases not matched to a gene: 5. The V gene's germline CDR1 is LNHDA and CDR2 SQIVND (reference sequence). CDR3 sequence (DNA): TGTGCCAGTAGTATGCAACTAGCGGGAGGGAGCTCCTACGAGCAGTACTTC. Its translation is CASSMQLAGGSSYEQYF.

J is TRBJ2-2 and V is TRBV5-5; TRBD1 matches 8 bases. Germline V CDR1 and CDR2: SGHKS, YYEKEE (reference sequence). V dropped 4 bases and J dropped 7; count of bases not matched to a gene: 6. The CDR3 contains 14 residues. CDR3 nucleotide sequence: TGTGCCAGCAGCGCCCCAGGGGGCTACGGGGAGCTGTTTTTT. The encoded protein is CASSAPGGYGELFF.

The chain couples TRBV6-6 to TRBJ1-1; D unclear. Germline CDR1 reads MNHNY; CDR2 reads SVGAGI (reference sequence). The length of the CDR3 is 13 residues. V gave up 6 bases and J gave up 3 bases, with 11 bases separating them. The CDR3 loop reads CASSPGSHTEAFF. CDR3 nucleotides: TGTGCCAGCAGCCCCGGGTCTCACACTGAAGCTTTCTTT.

Only a few counts were recorded for this clone. The chain joins TRBV7-2 to TRBJ1-1; no reliable D call. In germline, CDR1 is SGHTA, CDR2 FQGNSA. The CDR3 is made up of 13 amino acids. V dropped 5 bases and J dropped 2 bases, with 9 bases sitting between them. The CDR3 loop is CASSVTRNTEAFF. In DNA form, the CDR3 reads TGTGCCAGCAGCGTTACACGTAACACTGAAGCTTTCTTT.

The J gene is TRBJ2-2, the V gene TRBV6-4; TRBD2 agrees at 14 bases. Germline V CDR1 and CDR2: MRHNA, SNTAGT. The ends lost 6 bases at V and 6 bases at J; junction bases unmatched: 6. This CDR3 is 16 amino acids long. The CDR3 loop reads CASSGLAGGPAGELFF. The CDR3 DNA is TGTGCCAGCAGCGGACTAGCGGGGGGCCCCGCCGGGGAGCTGTTTTTT.

This chain connects TRBV5-4 to TRBJ2-3; TRBD2 agrees at 7 bases. The germline gives CDR1 SGHNT, CDR2 YYREEE (reference sequence). The CDR3 sequence is 15 residues long. V dropped 4 bases and J dropped 0; count of bases not matched to a gene: 5. CDR3 DNA: TGTGCCAGCAGCGCCGGGGGGAGTAGCACAGATACGCAGTATTTT. This encodes CASSAGGSSTDTQYF.

The rearrangement links TRBV6-5 to TRBJ2-7; D might be TRBD1 (5 bases). Trimming removed 2 bases at V and 2 bases at J, with 7 bases between. The CDR3 is 13 amino acids. From germline, CDR1 is MNHEY and CDR2 SVGAGI. The CDR3 nucleotides read TGTGCCAGCAGTTACGCGACAGCCTACGAGCAGTACTTC. Translation gives CASSYATAYEQYF.

The V and J genes are TRBV5-1 and TRBJ1-2, with TRBD1 as a possible D gene (5 bases). The germline V gene has CDR1 SGHRS and CDR2 YFSETQ. This CDR3 contains 14 residues. The germline V and J ends were trimmed by 2 bases and 3 bases, with 11 bases remaining between them. CDR3 coding DNA: TGCGCCAGCAGCTTTGGGGCCAGCCACTATGGCTACACCTTC. Encoded protein: CASSFGASHYGYTF. Full variable domain (missing parts from reference TRBV5-1 and TRBJ1-2): KAGVTQTPRYLIKTRGQQVTLSCSPISGHRSVSWYQQTPGQGLQFLFEYFSETQRNKGNFPGRFSGRQFSNSRSEMNVSTLELGDSALYLCASSFGASHYGYTFGSGTRLTVV.